The clone carrying this T cell receptor (beta chain) was seen repeatedly, ten times or more. Its antigen is not known. V was pared by 0 bases and J by 0 bases, with 9 bases between. The germline V gene has CDR1 ENHRY and CDR2 SYGVKD. This CDR3 has 16 residues. Each CDR3 protein gets one entry after TCRdb re-called the reads with MiXCR. The sample carries about 130,000 distinct CDR3 sequences, 8.8% recorded once. This sample stems from a study of T cell repertoires in cytomegalovirus infection. Study in general: From public TCR beta signatures came an indication of both CMV infection and matching HLA type. Study findings and constraints: Based on cumulative public TCR beta family frequency, carriers of CMV plus the relevant HLA were identified.

J is TRBJ1-3 and V is TRBV10-3; D ambiguous. The TCR originated in a human donor in good health (CMV status not recorded). Some clones in this sample may be carry-over from other donors' samples. Sequenced sample: PBMCs. The CDR3 sequence: CAISESGLDSGNTIYF. The CDR3 DNA reads as TGTGCCATCAGTGAGTCTGGATTGGACTCTGGAAACACCATATATTTT.